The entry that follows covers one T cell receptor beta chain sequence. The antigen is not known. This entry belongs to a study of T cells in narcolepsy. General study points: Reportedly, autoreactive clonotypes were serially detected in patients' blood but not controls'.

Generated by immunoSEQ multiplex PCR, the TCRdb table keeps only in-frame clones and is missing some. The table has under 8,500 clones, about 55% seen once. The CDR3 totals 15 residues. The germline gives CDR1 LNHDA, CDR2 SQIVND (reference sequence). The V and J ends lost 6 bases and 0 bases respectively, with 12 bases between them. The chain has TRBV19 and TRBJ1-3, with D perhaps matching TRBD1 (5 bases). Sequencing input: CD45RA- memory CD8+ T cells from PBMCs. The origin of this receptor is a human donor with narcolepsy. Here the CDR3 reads CASSTGSFSGNTIYF. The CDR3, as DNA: TGTGCCAGTAGCACAGGTTCCTTCTCTGGAAACACCATATATTTT.